Below are 3 T cell receptor beta chains sequenced from a single sample in a study of shared clonotypes between healthy human individuals. This table comes from immunoSEQ multiplex PCR, and its TCRdb copy is limited to in-frame clones, with some not included. The sample comprises fewer than 800,000 clones, about 90% of which are singletons, and approximately 22% rests with the top ten. Naive CD8 cells, CD45RO-negative and positively selected for CCR7, excluded terminally differentiated effector memory CD45RA+ cells. The material sequenced was naive CD8+ T cells sorted from blood. These receptors all come from a man aged 30 to 45 in good health.

The chain combines TRBV5-1 with TRBJ2-7; 11 bases match TRBD2. The CDR3 is made up of 17 amino acids. V was pared by 4 bases and J by 0 bases, with 9 bases of the junction left unmatched. Looked up from germline, CDR1 is SGHRS and CDR2 is YFSETQ. For the CDR3, the DNA is TGCGCCAGCAGCCTTGGATCTAGCGGGAGGTTCTCCTACGAGCAGTACTTC. Translating it yields CASSLGSSGRFSYEQYF.

The gene calls are TRBV15 and TRBJ2-3; no firm D call. Trimming cost V 0 bases and J 2 bases, with 18 bases left between them. The CDR3 runs 18 residues. Germline V gene sequence: CDR1 LNHNV, CDR2 YYDKDF (reference sequence). The CDR3 coding sequence is TGTGCCACCAGCAGAGATGGCCCCTGGCAGGACCTCACAGATACGCAGTATTTT. It is translated as CATSRDGPWQDLTDTQYF.

The gene calls are TRBV19 and TRBJ1-4, with unresolved D. The CDR3 spans 13 residues. V was shortened by 6 bases and J by 8 bases, with 13 bases between the two germline ends. Germline V gene data show CDR1 as LNHDA and CDR2 as SQIVND (reference sequence). The CDR3 sequence is CASSLHTREKLFF. The CDR3 DNA is TGTGCCAGTAGCCTCCATACCCGGGAAAAACTGTTTTTT.